Below, 23 T cell receptor beta chains from the same sample are listed, as sequenced in a study of blood T cell repertoires in COVID-19. The protocol was immunoSEQ multiplex PCR, while the TCRdb copy is restricted to in-frame clones and leaves out a portion. Counted here are around 130,000 clones, approximately 84% occurring once; the ten biggest clones make up about 13%. The material sequenced was peripheral blood. These receptors all stem from a human donor in a cohort sampled during active COVID-19.

This chain joins TRBV6-5 and TRBJ2-1; 8 nucleotides line up with TRBD1. CDR1 is MNHEY and CDR2 is SVGAGI in the germline V gene. Germline trimming cut 5 bases from V and 2 bases from J; bases unmatched to any gene: 5. The CDR3 runs to 15 residues. This CDR3 is CASSPRTGTYNEQFF. The CDR3 coding sequence is TGTGCCAGCAGTCCCAGGACAGGGACCTACAATGAGCAGTTCTTC.

The CDR3 DNA reads TGTGCCAGCAGCTTTTCTCGGTCACTTGCGTATTCACCCCTCCACTTT. Its protein product is CASSFSRSLAYSPLHF. The V and J genes are TRBV5-4 and TRBJ1-6; D call uncertain. Trimming stripped 2 bases from V and 8 bases from J, with 17 bases between. Germline V gives CDR1 SGHNT, CDR2 YYREEE (reference sequence). The CDR3 has 16 amino acids.

This clone occurred once. This chain links TRBV5-8 with TRBJ2-7, with 7 bases fitting TRBD1. Germline CDR1 SGHTS, CDR2 YDEGEE. V was pared by 3 bases and J by 5 bases, with 5 bases of the junction left unmatched. The CDR3 extends over 13 amino acids. The CDR3 is CASSWDSRDEQYF. The CDR3 region has the DNA TGTGCCAGCAGCTGGGACAGCCGGGACGAGCAGTACTTC.

The chain couples TRBV6-5 to TRBJ2-7; no definite D call. CDR3 size: 10 residues. Germline CDR1 MNHEY, CDR2 SVGAGI. V was shortened by 8 bases and J by 4 bases, with 6 bases between the two germline ends. The CDR3 loop reads CASGRYEQYF. In DNA, the CDR3 is TGTGCCAGCGGGCGATACGAGCAGTACTTC.

The V gene is TRBV5-1, the J gene TRBJ2-3; D is possibly TRBD2 (6 bases). This CDR3 has 15 amino acids. Germline V lookup: CDR1 SGHRS, CDR2 YFSETQ. The ends were cut back, 6 bases at V and 1 base at J, with 15 bases in the middle. This CDR3 reads CASTVDASGTDTQYF. The CDR3 nucleotides read TGCGCCAGCACCGTCGATGCTAGCGGCACAGATACGCAGTATTTT.

This chain links TRBV5-1 with TRBJ2-1; 8 nucleotides line up with TRBD1. Losses at the gene ends were 2 bases for V and 6 bases for J; bases not matched to a gene: 7. The CDR3 loop spans 15 amino acids. Germline V gene data show CDR1 as SGHRS and CDR2 as YFSETQ. CDR3 sequence reads: CASSFWQGAGNEQFF. In DNA form, the CDR3 reads TGCGCCAGCAGCTTTTGGCAGGGGGCCGGCAATGAGCAGTTCTTC.

V usage is TRBV30 and J usage is TRBJ1-6; tentatively, D is TRBD1 (5 bases). CDR3 size: 18 residues. CDR1 is GTSNPN and CDR2 is SVGIG in the germline V gene (reference sequence). The ends were cut back, 5 bases at V and 0 bases at J, with 20 bases in the middle. The CDR3 DNA follows: TGTGCCTGGGGACAAAAAAATGTCGGGAGCTCCTATAATTCACCCCTCCACTTT. Protein sequence: CAWGQKNVGSSYNSPLHF. The whole variable domain, remainder taken from reference TRBV30 and TRBJ1-6, is SQTIHQWPATLVQPVGSPLSLECTVEGTSNPNLYWYRQAAGRGLQLLFYSVGIGQISSEVPQNLSASRPQDRQFILSSKKLLLSDSGFYLCAWGQKNVGSSYNSPLHFGNGTRLTVT.

This clone was seen a handful of times. V usage is TRBV5-1 and J usage is TRBJ1-6, with D perhaps TRBD1 (5 bases). Germline-derived CDR1 and CDR2 are SGHRS and YFSETQ. V lost 3 bases, J lost 9 bases, and 13 bases lay in between. The CDR3 length is 14 residues. CDR3 protein: CASSSGQGGSPLHF. CDR3 sequence (DNA): TGCGCCAGCAGCTCTGGGCAGGGAGGTTCACCCCTCCACTTT.

The V and J genes are TRBV6-1 and TRBJ1-4; D not resolved. Per germline, CDR1 MNHNS and CDR2 SASEGT. The V gene lost 2 bases and the J gene lost 0 bases, with 7 bases spanning the gap. The CDR3 extends over 15 amino acids. The CDR3 here is CASSESVATNEKLFF. The CDR3 bases are TGTGCCAGCAGTGAATCGGTTGCAACTAATGAAAAACTGTTTTTT.

The chain's CDR3 is CASSLDRNTEAFF. The CDR3 DNA sequence: TGTGCCAGCAGCTTGGACAGGAACACTGAAGCTTTCTTT. The rearrangement joins TRBV11-1 to TRBJ1-1, with D maybe TRBD1 (6 bases). Germline V CDR1 and CDR2: SGHAT, FQDESV (reference sequence). Trimming left V 3 bases short and J 1 base short, with 6 bases between. This CDR3 is built from 13 residues.

The chain carries TRBV4-1 and TRBJ2-2; TRBD2 is a possible D gene (6 bases). The CDR3 contains 17 residues. The germline V gene encodes CDR1 MGHRA and CDR2 YSYEKL. Trimming pared 4 bases from V and 0 bases from J, leaving 15 bases between. The CDR3 sequence: CASSLETSGANTGELFF. In nucleotides, the CDR3 is TGCGCCAGCAGCCTCGAAACGTCGGGGGCGAACACCGGGGAGCTGTTTTTT.

The chain combines TRBV4-2 with TRBJ2-7; 9 bases are a match to TRBD2. In germline, CDR1 is LGHNA, CDR2 YNFKEQ. The CDR3 totals 17 residues. The V and J ends lost 4 bases and 0 bases, in that order; junction bases with no gene match: 10. The CDR3 region has the DNA TGTGCCAGCAGCCGCGGGGGGGGGCCTAACCCCTCCTACGAGCAGTACTTC. Amino acids: CASSRGGGPNPSYEQYF.

The chain has TRBV7-9 and TRBJ1-6; 7 bases are a match to TRBD1. Germline V lookup: CDR1 SEHNR, CDR2 FQNEAQ (reference sequence). The CDR3 is made up of 14 amino acids. V lost 5 bases and J lost 7; bases outside the gene matches: 5. The CDR3, as DNA: TGTGCCAGCAGCGCGGAGGGGGCGAATTCACCCCTCCACTTT. It yields the protein CASSAEGANSPLHF.

The chain uses TRBV20-1 and TRBJ2-7, with TRBD1 matching over 7 bases. V was pared by 3 bases and J by 2 bases, with 10 bases of the junction left unmatched. The CDR3 consists of 15 residues. The germline V gene has CDR1 DFQATT and CDR2 SNEGSKA (reference sequence). CDR3 protein: CSASPAQGDPYEQYF. DNA of the CDR3: TGCAGTGCTAGTCCGGCTCAGGGGGATCCCTACGAGCAGTACTTC.

V gene TRBV4-2 combines with J gene TRBJ2-7; D possibly corresponds to TRBD1 (6 bases). CDR3 length: 15 residues. Germline V gene lookup returns CDR1 LGHNA and CDR2 YNFKEQ. Between the trimmed V and J ends, which lost 4 bases and 3 bases, there was a span of 16 bases. The CDR3 DNA reads TGTGCCAGCAGCCCCGGGGCAGGGGCTTTCTACGAGCAGTACTTC. Encoded protein: CASSPGAGAFYEQYF.

This chain connects TRBV2 to TRBJ2-1; 9 bases align to TRBD1. Germline V CDR1 and CDR2: SNHLY, FYNNEI. V dropped 7 bases and J dropped 7; count of bases not matched to a gene: 5. The CDR3 has 13 amino acids. In nucleotides, the CDR3 is TGTGCCAGCAACGGACAGGGGCGGAATGAGCAGTTCTTC. As protein: CASNGQGRNEQFF.

The rearrangement joins TRBV5-1 to TRBJ1-2; 9 bases fit TRBD1. Germline V gives CDR1 SGHRS, CDR2 YFSETQ. V lost 4 bases, J lost 3 bases, and 7 bases stayed unmatched. This CDR3 spans 15 amino acids. Written as DNA, the CDR3 is TGCGCCAGCAGCAACGGACAGGGGCGATACTATGGCTACACCTTC. This codes for CASSNGQGRYYGYTF.

V gene TRBV30 combines with J gene TRBJ1-2; the D is unclear. V was clipped by 2 bases and J by 2 bases, with 6 bases between them. This CDR3 contains 12 residues. The germline CDR1 and CDR2 sequences are GTSNPN and SVGIG (reference sequence). This CDR3 is CAWSQVNYGYTF. Written as DNA, the CDR3 is TGTGCCTGGAGTCAGGTAAACTATGGCTACACCTTC.

The genes are TRBV19 and TRBJ1-2, with 8 nucleotides matching TRBD1. Germline values: CDR1 LNHDA, CDR2 SQIVND (reference sequence). V was clipped by 6 bases and J by 4 bases; unmatched bases: 7. This CDR3 is 14 amino acids long. This CDR3 reads CASRSQGVSYGYTF. DNA for the CDR3: TGTGCCAGTAGGTCACAGGGGGTTAGCTATGGCTACACCTTC. Full variable domain (rest looked up from reference TRBV19 and TRBJ1-2): DGGITQSPKYLFRKEGQNVTLSCEQNLNHDAMYWYRQDPGQGLRLIYYSQIVNDFQKGDIAEGYSVSREKKESFPLTVTSAQKNPTAFYLCASRSQGVSYGYTFGSGTRLTVV.

The chain uses TRBV2 and TRBJ1-6, with D perhaps matching TRBD1 (5 bases). V was cut by 7 bases and J by 12 bases, with 13 bases left in between. CDR1 and CDR2 (germline): SNHLY, FYNNEI. This CDR3 comprises 12 residues. The CDR3 here is CASNNGGGPLHF. The CDR3 DNA follows: TGTGCCAGCAATAACGGGGGAGGACCCCTCCACTTT.

The chain is built from TRBV19 and TRBJ1-1, with 10 bases fitting TRBD1. Per germline, CDR1 LNHDA and CDR2 SQIVND (reference sequence). J was trimmed by 5 bases and V by 3 bases; bases with no gene match: 6. The CDR3 loop spans 15 amino acids. The CDR3 DNA sequence: TGTGCCAGTAGTATCGGACAGGGGGGAGGAACTGAAGCTTTCTTT. Residues: CASSIGQGGGTEAFF. Drawing the rest from reference TRBV19 and TRBJ1-1, the complete variable domain is DGGITQSPKYLFRKEGQNVTLSCEQNLNHDAMYWYRQDPGQGLRLIYYSQIVNDFQKGDIAEGYSVSREKKESFPLTVTSAQKNPTAFYLCASSIGQGGGTEAFFGQGTRLTVV.

This clone was seen a few times. V and J are TRBV14 and TRBJ1-2; 11 nucleotides align to TRBD1. The CDR3 runs to 17 residues. The V segment lost 4 bases and the J segment 2 bases; nucleotides outside the gene matches: 9. Germline loops: CDR1 SGHDN, CDR2 FVKESK. The CDR3 is CASSRDRGEINNYGYTF. DNA for the CDR3: TGTGCCAGCAGCCGGGACAGGGGGGAGATTAACAACTATGGCTACACCTTC.

The sample holds one count of this clone. The chain joins TRBV6-1 to TRBJ2-7; 7 bases map to TRBD1. The CDR3 covers 16 residues. J was trimmed by 0 bases and V by 4 bases; bases with no gene match: 9. Germline CDR1 reads MNHNS; CDR2 reads SASEGT. The CDR3: CASSVLGQADSYEQYF. The DNA for the CDR3 is TGTGCCAGCAGTGTTTTAGGACAGGCTGACTCCTACGAGCAGTACTTC.